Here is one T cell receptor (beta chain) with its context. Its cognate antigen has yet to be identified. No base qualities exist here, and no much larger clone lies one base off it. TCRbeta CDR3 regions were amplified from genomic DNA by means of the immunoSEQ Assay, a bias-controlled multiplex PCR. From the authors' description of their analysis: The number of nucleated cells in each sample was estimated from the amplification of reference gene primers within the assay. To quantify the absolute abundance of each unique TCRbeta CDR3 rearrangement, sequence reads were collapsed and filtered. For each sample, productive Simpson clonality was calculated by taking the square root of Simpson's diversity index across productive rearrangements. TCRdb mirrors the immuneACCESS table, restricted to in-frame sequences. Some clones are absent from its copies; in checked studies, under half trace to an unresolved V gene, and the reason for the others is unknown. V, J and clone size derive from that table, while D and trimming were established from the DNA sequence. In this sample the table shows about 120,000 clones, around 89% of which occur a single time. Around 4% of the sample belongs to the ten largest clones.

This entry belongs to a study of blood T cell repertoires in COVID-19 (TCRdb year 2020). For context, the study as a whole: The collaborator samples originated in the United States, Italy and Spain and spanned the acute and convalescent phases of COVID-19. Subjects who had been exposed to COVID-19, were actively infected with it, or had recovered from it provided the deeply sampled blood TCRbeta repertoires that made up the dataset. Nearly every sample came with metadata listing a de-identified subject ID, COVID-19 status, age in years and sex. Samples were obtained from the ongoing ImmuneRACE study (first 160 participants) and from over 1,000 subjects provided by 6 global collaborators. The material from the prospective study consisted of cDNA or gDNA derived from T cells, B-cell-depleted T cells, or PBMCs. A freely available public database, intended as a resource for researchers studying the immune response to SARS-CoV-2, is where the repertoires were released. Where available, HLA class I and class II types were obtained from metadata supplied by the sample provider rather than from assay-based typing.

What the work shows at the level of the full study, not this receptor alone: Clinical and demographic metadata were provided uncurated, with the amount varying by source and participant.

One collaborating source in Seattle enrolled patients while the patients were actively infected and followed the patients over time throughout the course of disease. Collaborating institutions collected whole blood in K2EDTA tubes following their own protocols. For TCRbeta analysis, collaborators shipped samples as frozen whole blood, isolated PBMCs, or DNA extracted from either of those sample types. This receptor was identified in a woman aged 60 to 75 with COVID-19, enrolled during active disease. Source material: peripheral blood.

The sequenced DNA: TGTGCCAGCTCACCTGGCCAGGGAAGCATCTACGAGCAGTACTTC. This yields the protein CASSPGQGSIYEQYF. The receptor chain draws on TRBV18 and TRBJ2-7, with TRBD1 perhaps the D gene, on 5 matching bases. V and J lose 3 bases and 3 bases, and a span of 15 bases separates them. Taken from cysteine to phenylalanine, the CDR3 has 15 residues. The read is trimmed to its CDR3 DNA, 45 bases read in frame from base 1. In the germline V gene, CDR1 corresponds to KGHSH and CDR2 to LQKENI.